Below, 10 T cell receptor beta chains from the same sample are listed, as sequenced in a study of T cell changes during pregnancy in multiple sclerosis. The method was immunoSEQ multiplex PCR; TCRdb's version includes in-frame clones alone and lacks a portion of them. This sample has approximately 100,000 clones, with roughly 92% found just once. The sample consisted of peripheral blood, taken after pregnancy. The receptors come from a female donor with multiple sclerosis, enrolled in a pregnancy study.

CDR3 bases: TGCGCCAGCAGCTACGGACTAGCGGGAGGAACTGAGCAGTTCTTC. Amino acid sequence: CASSYGLAGGTEQFF. The chain recombines TRBV5-1 with TRBJ2-1, with TRBD2 matching 14 bases. The CDR3 length is 15 residues. Looked up from germline, CDR1 is SGHRS and CDR2 is YFSETQ. With 3 bases clipped from V and 9 bases from J, the junction kept 5 bases outside the gene matches.

The chain joins TRBV7-8 to TRBJ1-6; 11 bases align to TRBD1. The CDR3 contains 17 residues. Trimming removed 6 bases from V and 10 bases from J; junction bases left unmatched: 14. Germline V gene lookup returns CDR1 SGHVS and CDR2 FQNEAQ. The CDR3 sequence: CASRQLHTGTGGSPLHF. The DNA of the CDR3 is TGTGCCAGCAGACAGCTCCACACCGGGACAGGGGGATCACCCCTCCACTTT.

DNA of the CDR3: TGTGCCAGCACCTTAGGGGGGGGATCCTATAATTCACCCCTCCACTTT. Protein: CASTLGGGSYNSPLHF. The chain is built from TRBV27 and TRBJ1-6, with D tentatively TRBD1 (6 bases). In germline, CDR1 is MNHEY, CDR2 SMNVEV (reference sequence). The germline V and J ends were trimmed by 7 bases and 1 base, with 14 bases remaining between them. The CDR3 sequence is 16 residues long.

This clone has just one count. The V gene is TRBV2, the J gene TRBJ1-1; D uncertain. CDR3 length: 17 residues. The germline CDR1 and CDR2 sequences are SNHLY and FYNNEI. V was trimmed by 7 bases and J by 2 bases, leaving 23 bases between them. CDR3 region: CASNKRESSETNTEAFF. The CDR3, as DNA: TGTGCCAGCAACAAAAGGGAGTCCAGCGAAACTAACACTGAAGCTTTCTTT.

The chain couples TRBV27 to TRBJ2-5; the D is unclear. Trimming stripped 5 bases from V and 1 base from J, with 14 bases between. The CDR3 has 15 amino acids. Germline values: CDR1 MNHEY, CDR2 SMNVEV (reference sequence). This CDR3 is CASSPARRPQETQYF. The CDR3 nucleotides are TGTGCCAGCAGTCCCGCCCGGAGACCCCAAGAGACCCAGTACTTC.

V is TRBV5-1 and J is TRBJ1-3; TRBD1 agrees at 7 bases. From germline, CDR1 is SGHRS and CDR2 YFSETQ. The V and J ends lost 2 bases and 3 bases, in that order; junction bases with no gene match: 8. This CDR3 comprises 16 residues. The CDR3 DNA is TGCGCCAGCAGCTTTACAGGGGCCCTAATTGGAAACACCATATATTTT. Protein product: CASSFTGALIGNTIYF.

The J gene is TRBJ2-7, the V gene TRBV7-8; TRBD1 is a possible D gene (6 bases). The CDR3 loop spans 12 amino acids. V was shortened by 5 bases and J by 3 bases, with 8 bases between the two germline ends. The germline gives CDR1 SGHVS, CDR2 FQNEAQ. Written as DNA, the CDR3 is TGTGCCAGCAGCCTCAGGGGCTACGAGCAGTACTTC. This translates into CASSLRGYEQYF.

This CDR3 reads CASSYRGTGALGTQYF. DNA of the CDR3: TGTGCCAGCAGCTACCGCGGGACAGGGGCGCTGGGGACCCAGTACTTC. The chain combines TRBV13 with TRBJ2-5, with TRBD1 matching over 10 bases. The germline V gene encodes CDR1 PRHDT and CDR2 FYEKMQ (reference sequence). CDR3 length: 16 residues. The ends lost 4 bases at V and 7 bases at J; junction bases unmatched: 12.

The V call is TRBV6-1, the J call TRBJ2-3; 7 nucleotides line up with TRBD1. Looked up from germline, CDR1 is MNHNS and CDR2 is SASEGT. J lost 2 bases, V lost 6 bases, and 5 bases had no gene match. CDR3 length equals 14 residues. Here the CDR3 DNA reads TGTGCCAGCAGGGCCAGGGGGATCACAGATACGCAGTATTTT. Protein sequence: CASRARGITDTQYF.

The gene calls are TRBV19 and TRBJ2-2; D is perhaps TRBD2 (6 bases). CDR1 LNHDA and CDR2 SQIVND come from the germline V gene (reference sequence). With 5 bases removed from V and 3 bases from J, the gap between germline ends came to 10 bases. This CDR3 comprises 14 residues. Written as DNA, the CDR3 is TGTGCCAGTAGTTCGGGAGTGGACACCGGGGAGCTGTTTTTT. It translates to CASSSGVDTGELFF.